These T cell receptor beta chains were read from a single sample in a study of cytotoxic CD8 clonotypes in ibrutinib-treated CLL. The table came from immunoSEQ multiplex PCR; TCRdb's copy has only in-frame clones and leaves some out. Seen here are 70,000 to 85,000 clones, more than 70% observed once, and the top ten hold roughly 8%. The sequenced sample was PBMCs, obtained at disease progression, from a patient treated with ibrutinib. The receptor set was obtained from a human donor with chronic lymphocytic leukemia. CDR3s include the opening cysteine and the closing phenylalanine or tryptophan. Fields, in order: clone size, V gene, J gene, D gene, CDR3 protein, CDR3 DNA. A D gene is named only where the DNA matches it firmly. Part of the rows lack a size; the others show once, few, many or a class for expanded clones.

abundance: many
v_gene: TRBV27
j_gene: TRBJ2-3
d_gene: NA
CDR3aa: CASTPWGFADTQYF
CDR3nt: TGTGCCAGCACTCCTTGGGGGTTTGCAGATACGCAGTATTTT

abundance: NA
v_gene: TRBV4-1
j_gene: TRBJ1-5
d_gene: NA
CDR3aa: CASSLLPILGGNQPQHF
CDR3nt: TGCGCCAGCAGCCTTCTACCGATTTTGGGTGGCAATCAGCCCCAGCATTTT

abundance: once
v_gene: TRBV6-1
j_gene: TRBJ2-2
d_gene: TRBD1
CDR3aa: CAGKLTGRGAGELFF
CDR3nt: TGTGCCGGAAAATTGACAGGGCGAGGGGCCGGGGAGCTGTTTTTT

abundance: once
v_gene: TRBV11-2
j_gene: TRBJ2-5
d_gene: TRBD2
CDR3aa: CASSPDNPAGARGTQYF
CDR3nt: TGTGCCAGCAGCCCCGACAACCCAGCGGGGGCAAGGGGGACCCAGTACTTC

abundance: NA
v_gene: TRBV10-1
j_gene: TRBJ1-1
d_gene: NA
CDR3aa: CASSESGRIMNTEAFF
CDR3nt: TGCGCCAGCAGTGAGTCTGGGCGCATTATGAACACTGAAGCTTTCTTT

abundance: NA
v_gene: TRBV19
j_gene: TRBJ1-5
d_gene: TRBD1
CDR3aa: CASSFGQGNQPQHF
CDR3nt: TGTGCCAGTAGTTTCGGACAGGGGAATCAGCCCCAGCATTTT

abundance: NA
v_gene: TRBV18
j_gene: TRBJ1-1
d_gene: TRBD1
CDR3aa: CASSFVTGVDTEAFF
CDR3nt: TGTGCCAGCTCATTCGTGACAGGGGTCGACACTGAAGCTTTCTTT

abundance: NA
v_gene: TRBV6-5
j_gene: TRBJ1-1
d_gene: NA
CDR3aa: CASSYPGGTEAFF
CDR3nt: TGTGCCAGCAGTTACCCAGGAGGGACTGAAGCTTTCTTT

abundance: few
v_gene: TRBV2
j_gene: TRBJ2-7
d_gene: NA
CDR3aa: CASSRDGIYEQYF
CDR3nt: TGTGCCAGCAGCCGGGACGGTATTTACGAGCAGTACTTC

abundance: once
v_gene: TRBV4-2
j_gene: TRBJ2-3
d_gene: NA
CDR3aa: CASSQDRSDTQYF
CDR3nt: TGTGCCAGCAGCCAAGATCGTTCAGATACGCAGTATTTT

abundance: NA
v_gene: TRBV2
j_gene: TRBJ2-7
d_gene: NA
CDR3aa: CAGSDSYYEQYF
CDR3nt: TGTGCCGGCTCGGACAGTTACTACGAGCAGTACTTC

abundance: NA
v_gene: TRBV7-9
j_gene: TRBJ2-3
d_gene: NA
CDR3aa: CASSLVEGLGMLTDTQYF
CDR3nt: TGTGCCAGCAGCTTAGTGGAAGGGTTGGGTATGCTCACAGATACGCAGTATTTT